The sequence of this T cell receptor beta chain was determined in a study of blood T cell repertoires in COVID-19 (dated by TCRdb to about 2020). For the study in its entirety: Samples covering the acute and convalescent phases of COVID-19 were provided by collaborators in the United States, Italy and Spain. The prospective study material was composed of cDNA or gDNA derived from T cells, B-cell-depleted T cells, or PBMCs. Subjects who had been exposed to COVID-19, were actively infected with it, or had recovered from it provided the deeply sampled blood TCRbeta repertoires that made up the dataset. The repertoires were released in a freely available public database intended as a resource for research on the immune response to SARS-CoV-2. Samples were obtained from the ongoing ImmuneRACE study (first 160 participants) and from roughly 1,300 subjects provided by 6 global collaborators. Nearly every sample came with metadata listing a de-identified subject ID, COVID-19 status, age in years and sex. Where HLA class I and class II types were available, the types were taken from metadata supplied by the sample provider, not from assay-based typing.

The immunoSEQ Assay, a bias-controlled multiplex PCR, was used to amplify TCRbeta CDR3 regions from genomic DNA. The authors' pipeline ran thus. The number of nucleated cells in each sample was estimated from the amplification of reference gene primers within the assay. To quantify the absolute abundance of each unique TCRbeta CDR3 rearrangement, sequence reads were collapsed and filtered. For each sample, productive Simpson clonality was calculated by taking the square root of Simpson's diversity index across productive rearrangements. TCRdb retrieved this table from immuneACCESS and kept in-frame rearrangements only. Not all clones are present; in checked studies, unresolved V genes account for under half, and no reason is known for the remainder. V and J calls plus clone size are reproduced from that table; the DNA served to infer D and trimming. The sample yields around 300,000 clones; 80% to 90% were counted once. Under 2.5% of the sample lies in the top ten.

The germline V gene (reference sequence) specifies GTSNPN as CDR1 and SVGIG as CDR2. The CDR3 runs 18 residues from the cysteine to the phenylalanine. Here the CDR3 DNA is all that survives: 54 bases in frame from base 1. V is cut back by 0 bases and J by 2 bases, with 4 bases in the junction unmatched. In the case of this clone: Its binding antigen is unknown. Base qualities were left out, and no much larger clone turns up one base away.

Overall study results and their limits: The quantity of clinical and demographic metadata differed by source and by participant and was supplied without curation.

Participants in the prospective study were enrolled through a virtual design, were aged about 18 to 90 years, and lived in approximately 25 United States geographic areas. Cohort assignment in the prospective study relied on participant-reported clinical history from a screening survey and a study questionnaire. ImmuneRACE Cohort 3 recovered participants were defined by two consecutive negative NP/OP PCR tests, healthcare professional clearance, or symptom resolution. In the prospective study, whole blood, serum and a nasopharyngeal or oropharyngeal swab were collected from each participant by mobile phlebotomists. Additional blood draws and questionnaires over a 2-month period could optionally be provided by prospective study participants. Blood samples from the prospective study were shipped frozen or at room temperature prior to DNA extraction.

The sample was PBMCs or T cells enriched from blood (not recorded which). The rearrangement joined TRBV30 to TRBJ2-1, with 16 junctional bases fitting TRBD2. This sequence originates from a woman aged 18-29 years who had recovered from COVID-19. CDR3 sequence: CAWSVWGLAGGTYNEQFF. At the DNA level, the sequence is TGTGCCTGGAGTGTTTGGGGACTAGCGGGGGGGACCTACAATGAGCAGTTCTTC.